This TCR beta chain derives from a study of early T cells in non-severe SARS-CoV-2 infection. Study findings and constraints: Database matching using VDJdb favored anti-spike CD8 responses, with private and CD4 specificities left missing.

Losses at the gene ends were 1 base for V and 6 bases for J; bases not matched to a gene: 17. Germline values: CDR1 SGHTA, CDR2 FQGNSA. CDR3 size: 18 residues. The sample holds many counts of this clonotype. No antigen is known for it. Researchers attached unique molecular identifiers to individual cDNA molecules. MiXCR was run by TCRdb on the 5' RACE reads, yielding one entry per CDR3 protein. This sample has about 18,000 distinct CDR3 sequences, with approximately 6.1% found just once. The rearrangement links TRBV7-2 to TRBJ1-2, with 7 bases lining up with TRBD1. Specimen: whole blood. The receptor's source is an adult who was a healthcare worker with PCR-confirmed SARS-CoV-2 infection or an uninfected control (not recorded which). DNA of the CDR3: TGTGCCAGCAGCTTAGGTCCCGGGACAGCGTCGATCCAAAATGGCTACACCTTC. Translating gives CASSLGPGTASIQNGYTF.